A selection of T cell receptor beta chains follows, all from one sample in a study of regulatory T cells in long-lasting Graves disease. TCRdb passed the multiplex PCR reads through MiXCR, listing each CDR3 protein once. The top ten hold roughly 30% of the sample, which has a few hundred thousand distinct CDR3 sequences, about a quarter seen once. This sample comprised peripheral blood mononuclear cells (PBMCs), obtained when the disease was refractory, from a patient treated with antithyroid drugs. These receptors were obtained from a female donor with Graves disease. Both conserved end residues are part of each CDR3. D genes are given only for firm matches. The size entry is marked missing in some rows and otherwise reads once, few, many or a size class.

CDR3 protein: CASRGDGTGVADTQYF
CDR3 DNA: TGTGCCAGTCGGGGGGACGGGACGGGAGTTGCAGATACGCAGTATTTT
clone size: few
V gene: TRBV28
J gene: TRBJ2-3
D gene: TRBD2

CDR3 protein: CASSWSGLGQRTGELFF
CDR3 DNA: TGTGCCAGCAGCTGGTCGGGCCTCGGACAGCGGACCGGGGAGCTGTTTTTT
clone size: NA
V gene: TRBV7-9
J gene: TRBJ2-2
D gene: NA

CDR3 protein: CAWDRTEAFF
CDR3 DNA: TGTGCCTGGGATCGGACTGAAGCTTTCTTT
clone size: many
V gene: TRBV30
J gene: TRBJ1-1
D gene: NA

CDR3 protein: CSVGQGGGNQPQHF
CDR3 DNA: TGCAGCGTTGGGCAGGGGGGCGGCAATCAGCCCCAGCATTTT
clone size: NA
V gene: TRBV29-1
J gene: TRBJ1-5
D gene: TRBD1

CDR3 protein: CANGQGGKNIQYF
CDR3 DNA: TGTGCCAACGGACAGGGCGGCAAAAACATTCAGTACTTC
clone size: many
V gene: TRBV6-1
J gene: TRBJ2-4
D gene: TRBD1

CDR3 protein: CASSQGARWTEAFF
CDR3 DNA: TGTGCCAGCAGCCAGGGGGCCCGTTGGACTGAAGCTTTCTTT
clone size: few
V gene: TRBV7-2
J gene: TRBJ1-1
D gene: TRBD1

CDR3 protein: CASSLGLSGGPTYEQYF
CDR3 DNA: TGCGCCAGCAGCTTGGGCCTGTCGGGGGGACCAACCTACGAGCAGTACTTC
clone size: NA
V gene: TRBV5-1
J gene: TRBJ2-7
D gene: TRBD2

CDR3 protein: CASSSEVNEKLFF
CDR3 DNA: TGTGCCAGCAGCTCCGAGGTTAATGAAAAACTGTTTTTT
clone size: many
V gene: TRBV11-2
J gene: TRBJ1-4
D gene: NA

CDR3 protein: CASSQEGVPGNTIYF
CDR3 DNA: TGTGCCAGCAGCCAAGAAGGGGTCCCTGGAAACACCATATATTTT
clone size: once
V gene: TRBV3-1
J gene: TRBJ1-3
D gene: NA

CDR3 protein: CASSPIGGQANQPQHF
CDR3 DNA: TGTGCCAGCTCACCCATCGGGGGACAAGCCAATCAGCCCCAGCATTTT
clone size: few
V gene: TRBV18
J gene: TRBJ1-5
D gene: NA

CDR3 protein: CASSHGAGQRPGANVLTF
CDR3 DNA: TGTGCCAGCAGCCACGGGGCGGGACAACGTCCCGGGGCCAACGTCCTGACTTTC
clone size: many
V gene: TRBV27
J gene: TRBJ2-6
D gene: NA

CDR3 protein: CSASVLYPYGYTF
CDR3 DNA: TGCAGTGCTAGTGTCTTATACCCTTATGGCTACACCTTC
clone size: NA
V gene: TRBV20-1
J gene: TRBJ1-2
D gene: NA

CDR3 protein: CASSPPTTEFLSSPLHF
CDR3 DNA: TGTGCCAGCAGCCCACCGACGACAGAGTTTCTCTCTTCACCCCTCCACTTT
clone size: NA
V gene: TRBV7-8
J gene: TRBJ1-6
D gene: NA

CDR3 protein: CAWGDYEQYF
CDR3 DNA: TGTGCCTGGGGGGACTACGAGCAGTACTTC
clone size: few
V gene: TRBV30
J gene: TRBJ2-7
D gene: NA

CDR3 protein: CSVGGDRGVNMGQNGYTF
CDR3 DNA: TGCAGCGTTGGAGGGGACAGGGGTGTAAATATGGGCCAGAATGGCTACACCTTC
clone size: few
V gene: TRBV29-1
J gene: TRBJ1-2
D gene: TRBD1

CDR3 protein: CASSLSAEHYEQYF
CDR3 DNA: TGTGCCAGCAGTTTATCTGCGGAGCACTACGAGCAGTACTTC
clone size: NA
V gene: TRBV27
J gene: TRBJ2-7
D gene: NA

CDR3 protein: CASSYSSQVSSYEQYF
CDR3 DNA: TGTGCCAGCAGTTACTCGTCGCAGGTCTCCTCCTACGAGCAGTACTTC
clone size: NA
V gene: TRBV6-2/TRBV6-3
J gene: TRBJ2-7
D gene: NA

CDR3 protein: CAIRAGTFVSNSPLHF
CDR3 DNA: TGTGCCATCAGAGCCGGGACATTTGTTTCTAATTCACCCCTCCACTTT
clone size: few
V gene: TRBV10-3
J gene: TRBJ1-6
D gene: NA

CDR3 protein: CASSLPPGKTMTSWVDF
CDR3 DNA: TGTGCCAGCAGCCTCCCCCCAGGGAAGACCATGACTAGCTGGGTTGACTTC
clone size: NA
V gene: TRBV5-6
J gene: TRBJ2-7
D gene: TRBD2

CDR3 protein: CASLLDSATGELFF
CDR3 DNA: TGTGCCAGCCTACTTGATAGCGCAACCGGGGAGCTGTTTTTT
clone size: few
V gene: TRBV2
J gene: TRBJ2-2
D gene: NA

CDR3 protein: CASSLMGGRGELFF
CDR3 DNA: TGTGCCAGCAGTTTAATGGGCGGCCGGGGGGAGCTGTTTTTT
clone size: NA
V gene: TRBV27
J gene: TRBJ2-2
D gene: NA

CDR3 protein: CSADSRDGGRALIETQYF
CDR3 DNA: TGCAGTGCCGACTCCCGGGACGGCGGGAGGGCTTTAATAGAGACCCAGTACTTC
clone size: NA
V gene: TRBV20-1
J gene: TRBJ2-5
D gene: TRBD2

CDR3 protein: CASGRYQETQYF
CDR3 DNA: TGTGCCAGCGGGAGGTACCAAGAGACCCAGTACTTC
clone size: many
V gene: TRBV7-2
J gene: TRBJ2-5
D gene: NA

CDR3 protein: CASRHVGLKKNEQFF
CDR3 DNA: TGTGCCAGCAGGCACGTGGGACTAAAGAAAAATGAGCAGTTCTTC
clone size: few
V gene: TRBV6-1
J gene: TRBJ2-1
D gene: TRBD2

CDR3 protein: CAWDLRGLGYTF
CDR3 DNA: TGTGCCTGGGATTTAAGGGGGCTCGGCTACACCTTC
clone size: many
V gene: TRBV30
J gene: TRBJ1-2
D gene: TRBD1

CDR3 protein: CASSLSGEGNTVYF
CDR3 DNA: TGCGCCAGCAGCTTGAGTGGGGAAGGAAACACCGTATATTTT
clone size: NA
V gene: TRBV5-1
J gene: TRBJ1-3
D gene: NA